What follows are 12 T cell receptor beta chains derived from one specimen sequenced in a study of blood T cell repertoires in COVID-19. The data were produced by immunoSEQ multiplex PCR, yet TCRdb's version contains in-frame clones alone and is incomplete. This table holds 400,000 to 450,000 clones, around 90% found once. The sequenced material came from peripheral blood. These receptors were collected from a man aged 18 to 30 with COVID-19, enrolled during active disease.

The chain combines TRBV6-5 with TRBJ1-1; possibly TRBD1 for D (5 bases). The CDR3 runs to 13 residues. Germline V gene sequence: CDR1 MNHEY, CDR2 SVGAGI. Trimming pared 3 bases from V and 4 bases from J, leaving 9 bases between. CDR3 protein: CASSYFGGTEAFF. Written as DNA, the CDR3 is TGTGCCAGCAGTTATTTCGGGGGCACTGAAGCTTTCTTT.

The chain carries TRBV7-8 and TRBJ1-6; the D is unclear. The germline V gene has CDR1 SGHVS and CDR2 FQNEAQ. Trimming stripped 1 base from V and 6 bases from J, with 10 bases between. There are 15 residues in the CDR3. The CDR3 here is CASSLVAVGNSPLHF. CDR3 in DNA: TGTGCCAGCAGCTTAGTGGCGGTTGGTAATTCACCCCTCCACTTT.

The CDR3 region has the DNA TGTGCCACCAGCAGAGATACTGCGGGCGAGCAGTACTTC. It is translated as CATSRDTAGEQYF. This chain joins TRBV15 and TRBJ2-7; weak D call: TRBD2 (5 bases). The CDR3 contains 13 residues. V lost 0 bases and J 6 bases, leaving 9 bases between the germline ends. Germline V gene lookup returns CDR1 LNHNV and CDR2 YYDKDF (reference sequence).

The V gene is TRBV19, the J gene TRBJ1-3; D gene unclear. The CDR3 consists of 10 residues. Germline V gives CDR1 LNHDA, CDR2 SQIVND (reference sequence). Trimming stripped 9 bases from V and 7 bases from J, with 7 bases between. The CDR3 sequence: CASRANTIYF. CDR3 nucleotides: TGTGCCAGCCGCGCGAACACCATATATTTT.

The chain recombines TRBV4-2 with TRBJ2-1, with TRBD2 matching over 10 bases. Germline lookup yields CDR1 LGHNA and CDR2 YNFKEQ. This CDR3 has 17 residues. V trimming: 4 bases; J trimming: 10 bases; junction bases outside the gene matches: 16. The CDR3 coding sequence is TGTGCCAGCAGCCCCAAGGCTCGGACTAGCGGTCGACGCGAGCAGTTCTTC. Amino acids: CASSPKARTSGRREQFF.

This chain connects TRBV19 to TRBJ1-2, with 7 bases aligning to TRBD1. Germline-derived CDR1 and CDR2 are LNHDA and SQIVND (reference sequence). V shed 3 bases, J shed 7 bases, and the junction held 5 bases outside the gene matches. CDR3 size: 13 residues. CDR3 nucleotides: TGTGCCAGTAGTATTACAGGGGTCGGTGGCTACACCTTC. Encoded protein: CASSITGVGGYTF.

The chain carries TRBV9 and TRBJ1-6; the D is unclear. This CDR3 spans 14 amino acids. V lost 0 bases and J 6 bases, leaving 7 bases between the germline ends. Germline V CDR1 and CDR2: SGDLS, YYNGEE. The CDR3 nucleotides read TGTGCCAGCAGCGTAGATGCAGTTAATTCACCCCTCCACTTT. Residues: CASSVDAVNSPLHF.

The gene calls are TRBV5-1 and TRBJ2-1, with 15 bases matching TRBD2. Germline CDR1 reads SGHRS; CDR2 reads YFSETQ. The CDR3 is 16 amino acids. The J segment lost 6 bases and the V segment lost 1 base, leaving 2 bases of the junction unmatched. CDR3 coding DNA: TGCGCCAGCAGCTTGAAGGGACTAGCGGGAGGCAATGAGCAGTTCTTC. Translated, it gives CASSLKGLAGGNEQFF.

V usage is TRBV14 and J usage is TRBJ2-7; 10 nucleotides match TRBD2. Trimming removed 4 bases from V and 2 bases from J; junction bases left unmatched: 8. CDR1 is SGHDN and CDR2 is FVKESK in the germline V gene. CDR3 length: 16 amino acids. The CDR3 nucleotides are TGTGCCAGCAGCCGAGGAACTAGCGGGGTAACCTACGAGCAGTACTTC. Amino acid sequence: CASSRGTSGVTYEQYF.

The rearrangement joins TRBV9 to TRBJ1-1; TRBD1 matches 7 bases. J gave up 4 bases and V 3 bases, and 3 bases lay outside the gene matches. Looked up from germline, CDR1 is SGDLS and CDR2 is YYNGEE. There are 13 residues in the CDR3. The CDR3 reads CASSDRGGTEAFF. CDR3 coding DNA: TGTGCCAGCAGCGACAGGGGCGGCACTGAAGCTTTCTTT.

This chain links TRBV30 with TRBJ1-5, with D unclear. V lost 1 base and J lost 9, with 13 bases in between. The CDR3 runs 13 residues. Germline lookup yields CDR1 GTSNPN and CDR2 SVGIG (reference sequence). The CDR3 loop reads CAWSGLEHGPQHF. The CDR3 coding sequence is TGTGCCTGGAGTGGATTGGAGCATGGGCCCCAGCATTTT.

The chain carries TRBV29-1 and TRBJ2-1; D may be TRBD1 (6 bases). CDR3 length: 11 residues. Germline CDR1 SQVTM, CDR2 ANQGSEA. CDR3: CGTGQSNEQFF. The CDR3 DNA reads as TGCGGAACGGGACAAAGCAATGAGCAGTTCTTC.